This TCR beta chain was identified during a study of beta chain features in type 1 diabetes. Only a few counts were recorded for this clone. Its antigen is not identified. Study results and caveats: Cells with high TCR expression could be over-represented by cDNA sequencing.

The V segment lost 6 bases and the J segment 0 bases; nucleotides outside the gene matches: 3. The CDR3 runs 14 residues. CDR1 is MNHEY, CDR2 SMNVEV, per germline (reference sequence). The isolated RNA, all of it, was reverse transcribed, so expressed TCRB transcripts were what got sequenced. Naive, central memory and regulatory T cell samples averaged about 3.57 million immunoSEQ reads each. Repertoires were generated with immunoSEQ multiplex PCR, while TCRdb's copy carries only in-frame clones and drops some. The top ten clones hold over 0.4% of a sample with 120,000 to 150,000 clones, about 51% of them seen once.

This chain joins TRBV27 and TRBJ1-2; 8 bases agree with TRBD1. The sequenced sample consisted of Tregs from blood. The sequence derives from a man aged 18 to 30 in good health. This CDR3 is CASSQDRANYGYTF. CDR3 in DNA: TGTGCCAGCAGCCAGGACAGGGCTAACTATGGCTACACCTTC.